This TCR beta chain was recorded in a study of Ad26.COV2.S vaccination and SARS-CoV-2 variants. Study outcomes and limitations: Following vaccination, spike-specific CD8+ and CD4+ T cell responses reportedly exhibited substantial breadth.

Germline CDR1 and CDR2: MNHEY and SMNVEV (reference sequence). The CDR3 has 16 amino acids. V was clipped by 0 bases and J by 4 bases, with 12 bases between them. Clones were sequenced by immunoSEQ multiplex PCR, and TCRdb holds only the in-frame ones, with some missing. The repertoire consists of approximately 300,000 clones, with 85% to 90% occurring once and the leading ten covering roughly 1.9%. Treatment meaning: some 20 received Ad26.COV2.S at low or high dose, single or two shots; roughly 5 received placebo; per-sample allocation not given. The samples were gathered on day 63 after the first injection of vaccine or placebo. Regarding this clone: Its antigen is still unknown.

The V gene is TRBV27, the J gene TRBJ2-2; D may match TRBD1 or TRBD2 (5 bases each). The input for sequencing was peripheral blood, taken in a trial of Ad26.COV2.S vaccine versus placebo. The TCR comes from a person aged 18-60 years who received the Ad26.COV2.S COVID-19 vaccine or a placebo. The CDR3, as DNA: TGTGCCAGCAGTTTATCGCACTATGGGGGCACCGGGGAGCTGTTTTTT. Its protein is CASSLSHYGGTGELFF.